The 19 T cell receptor beta chains in this list originate from one sample, sequenced in a study of T cell repertoires in cytomegalovirus infection. TCRdb recomputed calls from the reads with MiXCR, one row per CDR3 protein. The sample holds around 530,000 distinct CDR3 sequences; approximately 26% are singletons and the top ten take less than 15%. Sequenced material: PBMCs. The receptors come from a human donor in good health (CMV status not recorded). Some clones in this sample may be carry-over from other donors' samples.

In this sample, this clonotype turned up a few times. The V and J genes are TRBV7-8 and TRBJ2-2; D unclear. Germline V CDR1 and CDR2: SGHVS, FQNEAQ. V was trimmed by 10 bases and J by 1 base, leaving 10 bases between them. This CDR3 is 13 amino acids long. CDR3 residues: CATLDLNTGELFF. In DNA, the CDR3 is TGTGCCACACTTGACCTGAACACCGGGGAGCTGTTTTTT.

The chain employs TRBV7-9 and TRBJ2-5, with a possible D match to TRBD1 (6 bases). Between the trimmed V and J ends, which lost 0 bases and 7 bases, there was a span of 12 bases. Per the germline V gene, CDR1 is SEHNR and CDR2 is FQNEAQ (reference sequence). The CDR3 is 14 residues long. The CDR3 DNA follows: TGTGCCAGCAGCTTAGCACCAGGGGAGTTGACCCAGTACTTC. It is translated as CASSLAPGELTQYF.

This clonotype has a handful of counts. The rearrangement links TRBV20-1 to TRBJ1-3; 9 bases align to TRBD1. Germline loops: CDR1 DFQATT, CDR2 SNEGSKA (reference sequence). This CDR3 is 16 amino acids long. V lost 0 bases to trimming and J lost 4 bases; unmatched junction nucleotides: 7. Here the CDR3 reads CSARDLLGTGGNTIYF. DNA of the CDR3: TGCAGTGCTAGAGATCTTCTGGGGACAGGGGGAAACACCATATATTTT.

This clonotype was seen only a few times. The rearrangement links TRBV6-2 or TRBV6-3 to TRBJ2-6, with D tentatively TRBD2 (5 bases). Germline CDR1 reads MNHEY; CDR2 reads SVGEGT. V was shortened by 7 bases and J by 0 bases, with 7 bases between the two germline ends. The CDR3 is 14 residues long. CDR3 in DNA: TGTGCCAGCAAGGACTTCTCTGGGGCCAACGTCCTGACTTTC. It codes for CASKDFSGANVLTF.

The chain employs TRBV27 and TRBJ2-7, with TRBD2 as a possible D gene (5 bases). Deletions cut 5 bases from V and 2 bases from J, with 16 bases between. CDR3 size: 15 residues. The germline V gene encodes CDR1 MNHEY and CDR2 SMNVEV (reference sequence). The CDR3 DNA sequence: TGTGCCAGCAGTCCCGGGGTACTGCCTACCTACGAGCAGTACTTC. It specifies CASSPGVLPTYEQYF.

The sample holds many counts of this clonotype. The chain employs TRBV7-6 and TRBJ2-5, with D unresolved. CDR1 is SGHVS, CDR2 FNYEAQ, per germline. Between the trimmed V and J ends, which lost 5 bases and 5 bases, there was a span of 6 bases. There are 11 residues in the CDR3. The CDR3 loop reads CASSHLETQYF. CDR3 DNA: TGTGCCAGCAGCCACTTGGAGACCCAGTACTTC.

The gene calls are TRBV18 and TRBJ2-7; no firm D call. In germline, CDR1 is KGHSH, CDR2 LQKENI. The CDR3 loop spans 15 amino acids. The V end lost 0 bases, the J end lost 0 bases, and 9 bases lay between the germline ends. The CDR3 DNA is TGTGCCAGCTCACCACCGGACGGTGCCTCCTACGAGCAGTACTTC. As protein: CASSPPDGASYEQYF.

The chain couples TRBV9 to TRBJ2-5, with TRBD1 as a possible D gene (6 bases). The CDR3 runs to 13 residues. Germline assignment: CDR1 SGDLS and CDR2 YYNGEE. V lost 2 bases to trimming and J lost 5 bases, with 10 bases between them. The CDR3 spells CASSVEGDETQYF. The CDR3 DNA is TGTGCCAGCAGCGTTGAGGGGGACGAGACCCAGTACTTC.

This clonotype has a count of ten or more. This chain joins TRBV7-2 and TRBJ2-1, with D unresolved. Trimming pared 1 base from V and 12 bases from J, leaving 13 bases between. Per germline, CDR1 SGHTA and CDR2 FQGNSA. This CDR3 is built from 13 residues. CDR3 DNA sequence: TGTGCCAGCAGCTTAGAATGGGAACCGGGGCAGTTCTTC. The encoded protein is CASSLEWEPGQFF.

A few counts support this clonotype. As DNA, the CDR3 is TGTGCCAGCAGCTTAGGTGGTTTGGCTGAAGCTTTCTTT. Translated, it gives CASSLGGLAEAFF. The chain combines TRBV7-2 with TRBJ1-1; D is undetermined. Germline CDR1 SGHTA, CDR2 FQGNSA. The germline V and J ends were trimmed by 1 base and 6 bases, with 9 bases remaining between them. The CDR3 runs to 13 residues.

The rearrangement uses TRBV9 and TRBJ2-3, with D possibly being TRBD2 (6 bases). From germline, CDR1 is SGDLS and CDR2 YYNGEE. There are 15 residues in the CDR3. Deletions cut 2 bases from V and 2 bases from J, with 12 bases between. The chain's CDR3 is CASSVGSGTTDTQYF. CDR3 DNA: TGTGCCAGCAGCGTCGGTAGCGGAACCACAGATACGCAGTATTTT.

The gene calls are TRBV12-3 or TRBV12-4 and TRBJ1-3; no firm D call. V was shortened by 3 bases and J by 0 bases, with 6 bases between the two germline ends. This CDR3 has 14 residues. This CDR3 reads CASSFSSSGNTIYF. CDR3 DNA: TGTGCCAGCAGTTTCTCCAGCTCTGGAAACACCATATATTTT.

The chain combines TRBV28 with TRBJ1-1; 7 bases agree with TRBD1. Germline V gives CDR1 MDHEN, CDR2 SYDVKM. V was clipped by 6 bases and J by 5 bases; unmatched bases: 12. This CDR3 has 15 residues. The CDR3 loop is CASSPHRGGFTEAFF. Written as DNA, the CDR3 is TGTGCCAGCAGCCCTCACAGGGGTGGATTTACTGAAGCTTTCTTT.

V and J are TRBV7-9 and TRBJ1-1; no definite D call. Germline assignment: CDR1 SEHNR and CDR2 FQNEAQ (reference sequence). CDR3 length equals 14 residues. V was trimmed by 4 bases and J by 4 bases, leaving 13 bases between them. CDR3 nucleotides: TGTGCCAGCAGCTCGCAGACCACGGCCACTGAAGCTTTCTTT. Its translation: CASSSQTTATEAFF.

This chain connects TRBV30 to TRBJ2-7, with D possibly matching TRBD1 (6 bases). The CDR3 totals 14 residues. Germline V gene lookup returns CDR1 GTSNPN and CDR2 SVGIG (reference sequence). Between the trimmed V and J ends, which lost 0 bases and 1 base, there was a span of 10 bases. CDR3 sequence (DNA): TGTGCCTGGAGTGTAATAGGGGGATCCTACGAGCAGTACTTC. The encoded protein is CAWSVIGGSYEQYF.

This clonotype was seen many times. The chain is built from TRBV7-8 and TRBJ2-7; TRBD2 might be the D (6 bases). CDR1 SGHVS and CDR2 FQNEAQ come from the germline V gene. The V end was cut by 2 bases, the J end by 2 bases, with 13 bases between. The CDR3 loop spans 15 amino acids. The CDR3 coding sequence is TGTGCCAGCAGCTTAATCTCCGGCGGGACCTACGAGCAGTACGTC. This gives the protein CASSLISGGTYEQYV.

This chain links TRBV18 with TRBJ2-1, with D perhaps matching TRBD1 or TRBD2 (5 bases each). The V gene's germline CDR1 is KGHSH and CDR2 LQKENI. The germline V and J ends were trimmed by 4 bases and 0 bases, with 13 bases remaining between them. CDR3 length: 16 amino acids. The CDR3 coding sequence is TGTGCCAGCTCACTGCCGGGACCGAGCTCCTACAATGAGCAGTTCTTC. Residues: CASSLPGPSSYNEQFF.

Ten or more counts support this clonotype. This chain connects TRBV7-2 to TRBJ2-4; D is ambiguous. Between the trimmed V and J ends, which lost 2 bases and 6 bases, there was a span of 11 bases. This CDR3 spans 14 amino acids. Germline CDR1 and CDR2: SGHTA and FQGNSA. The CDR3 here is CASSLSATLNIQYF. CDR3 nucleotides: TGTGCCAGCAGCTTATCCGCCACCCTAAACATTCAGTACTTC.

This rearrangement joins TRBV28 to TRBJ1-1; 7 positions match TRBD1. Germline V CDR1 and CDR2: MDHEN, SYDVKM. This CDR3 is 15 amino acids long. Trimming took 1 base from V and 1 from J; bases not matched to a gene: 3. This CDR3 reads CASSLFGDRNTEAFF. The CDR3 DNA follows: TGTGCCAGCAGTTTATTCGGGGACAGGAACACTGAAGCTTTCTTT. Using reference TRBV28 and TRBJ1-1 for the parts outside the CDR3, the full variable domain is DVKVTQSSRYLVKRTGEKVFLECVQDMDHENMFWYRQDPGLGLRLIYFSYDVKMKEKGDIPEGYSVSREKKERFSLILESASTNQTSMYLCASSLFGDRNTEAFFGQGTRLTVV.